The text below deals with one TCR beta chain. Its matching antigen is unknown. Germline V lookup: CDR1 SGHKS, CDR2 YYEKEE (reference sequence). The length of the CDR3 is 16 residues. V shed 0 bases and J shed 5 bases, with 12 bases lying between them. This sample stems from a study of T cell responses to AZD1222 COVID-19 vaccine. Libraries were prepared by immunoSEQ multiplex PCR; TCRdb keeps only in-frame clonotypes and omits some of them. This table has about 130,000 clones, about nine tenths appearing once. Study-wide results and limits: Donors in the cohort were predominantly white British and more often female, and clonal diversity was possibly underestimated. Repertoires were sampled only after the peak T cell response.

The sequenced sample was peripheral blood, obtained on day 0 of AZD1222 vaccination. The V gene is TRBV5-5, the J gene TRBJ1-6; D might be TRBD1 (5 bases). This sequence was found in an adult in good health. CDR3 DNA: TGTGCCAGCAGCTTGGTGGTGGGGACTGATAATTCACCCCTCCACTTT. This codes for CASSLVVGTDNSPLHF. Together with reference TRBV5-5 and TRBJ1-6, the CDR3 gives the full variable domain: DAGVTQSPTHLIKTRGQQVTLRCSPISGHKSVSWYQQVLGQGPQFIFQYYEKEERGRGNFPDRFSARQFPNYSSELNVNALLLGDSALYLCASSLVVGTDNSPLHFGNGTRLTVT.